The 22 T cell receptor beta chains presented below share a single source sample, sequenced in a study of OX40 agonist ivuxolimab in advanced cancers. Clones were sequenced by immunoSEQ multiplex PCR, and TCRdb holds only the in-frame ones, with some missing. This sample carries 85,000 to 100,000 clones, around 90% of them seen once, and the ten largest clones take 0.31%. Sequencing used CD4+ or CD8+ T cells sorted from blood, obtained in a trial of the OX40 agonist ivuxolimab. The receptors come from an adult with an advanced solid tumor such as melanoma, head and neck, liver or kidney cancer.

This chain uses TRBV5-1 with TRBJ1-1; D is unclear. There are 15 residues in the CDR3. Germline assignment: CDR1 SGHRS and CDR2 YFSETQ. Trimming took 0 bases from V and 3 from J, leaving 12 bases between them. CDR3 protein: CASSLVGELDTEAFF. In DNA, the CDR3 is TGCGCCAGCAGCTTGGTCGGGGAATTGGACACTGAAGCTTTCTTT.

V usage is TRBV6-5 and J usage is TRBJ2-7; 7 bases match TRBD1. CDR3 length: 13 amino acids. Germline loops: CDR1 MNHEY, CDR2 SVGAGI. V lost 6 bases to trimming and J lost 1 base; unmatched junction nucleotides: 3. This CDR3 reads CASRSTGSYEQYF. The CDR3 coding sequence is TGTGCCAGCAGGTCGACAGGGTCCTACGAGCAGTACTTC.

The genes are TRBV27 and TRBJ1-6; TRBD1 aligns across 9 bases. Per germline, CDR1 MNHEY and CDR2 SMNVEV (reference sequence). Trimming at V came to 0 bases and at J to 13 bases, leaving 4 bases not matched to a gene. The CDR3 sequence is 14 residues long. The CDR3 DNA follows: TGTGCCAGCAGTTTATCGGGACAGGGTGTTCCCCTCCACTTT. Its protein is CASSLSGQGVPLHF.

The rearrangement links TRBV27 to TRBJ2-3, with TRBD2 matching 14 bases. The CDR3 consists of 16 residues. CDR1 and CDR2 from the germline V gene are MNHEY and SMNVEV (reference sequence). Unmatched junction bases numbered 8, after V lost 4 bases and J lost 8 bases. The CDR3 here is CASSSTSGRAGVTQYF. CDR3 DNA sequence: TGTGCCAGCAGTTCGACTAGCGGGAGGGCCGGGGTTACGCAGTATTTT.

V usage is TRBV25-1 and J usage is TRBJ2-5, with D possibly TRBD1 on 5 matching bases. Per the germline V gene, CDR1 is MGHDK and CDR2 is SYGVNS. Trimming pared 1 base from V and 5 bases from J, leaving 17 bases between. The CDR3 length is 16 residues. The CDR3 spells CASSESGRASVETQYF. The CDR3 coding sequence is TGTGCCAGCAGTGAATCAGGCAGGGCCTCGGTGGAGACCCAGTACTTC. Drawing the rest from reference TRBV25-1 and TRBJ2-5, the complete variable domain is EADIYQTPRYLVIGTGKKITLECSQTMGHDKMYWYQQDPGMELHLIHYSYGVNSTEKGDLSSESTVSRIRTEHFPLTLESARPSHTSQYLCASSESGRASVETQYFGPGTRLLVL.

This clone was recorded a few times. The V call is TRBV7-3, the J call TRBJ2-2; TRBD2 aligns across 8 bases. Germline CDR1 reads SGHTA; CDR2 reads FQGTGA. The CDR3 has 15 amino acids. Germline trimming cut 3 bases from V and 4 bases from J; bases unmatched to any gene: 4. The CDR3 is CASSLGLDFTGELFF. The CDR3 DNA is TGTGCCAGCAGCTTGGGACTAGACTTCACCGGGGAGCTGTTTTTT.

This sequence joins TRBV21-1 and TRBJ2-1; TRBD2, as called in the table, went unchecked against the DNA. TRBV21-1 is given as a pseudogene. This CDR3 spans 19 amino acids. CDR3 bases: TGTGCCAGCAGCAAAGTTCACCCATTAGCGGGAGCTTCCTACAATGAGCAGTTCTTC. It encodes CASSKVHPLAGASYNEQFF.

V usage is TRBV5-3 and J usage is TRBJ1-2, with TRBD1 matching 9 bases. TRBV5-3 is sorted into the ORF group, with uncertain function. After removal of 4 bases from V and 8 bases from J, the junction contained 9 bases not matched to a gene. The CDR3 is 14 amino acids. The CDR3 DNA reads TGTGCCAGAAGCCGGAAACAGGGGGCGAGGGGCTACACCTTC. Translation: CARSRKQGARGYTF.

This clone was observed once. This chain connects TRBV2 to TRBJ2-2, with 7 bases matching TRBD2. The CDR3 has 15 residues. V was pared by 1 base and J by 5 bases, with 4 bases of the junction left unmatched. Germline CDR1 SNHLY, CDR2 FYNNEI. The chain's CDR3 is CASSEGTSRTGELFF. The CDR3 nucleotides read TGTGCCAGCAGTGAAGGGACTAGTCGAACCGGGGAGCTGTTTTTT.

The chain carries TRBV2 and TRBJ2-3, with D perhaps matching TRBD1 (5 bases). V was cut by 5 bases and J by 1 base, with 13 bases left in between. Germline CDR1 reads SNHLY; CDR2 reads FYNNEI. This CDR3 region has 15 residues. The CDR3 spells CASSSQGLGTDTQYF. The CDR3 nucleotides are TGTGCCAGCAGTTCCCAGGGTTTGGGCACAGATACGCAGTATTTT.

The V call is TRBV5-1, the J call TRBJ1-1; possibly TRBD1 for D (5 bases). Germline-derived CDR1 and CDR2 are SGHRS and YFSETQ. V gave up 1 base and J gave up 4 bases, with 17 bases separating them. The CDR3 length is 16 residues. Here the CDR3 DNA reads TGCGCCAGCAGCTTGTCGGTGAGGGGCTTAGGCACTGAAGCTTTCTTT. Its translation is CASSLSVRGLGTEAFF.

This rearrangement joins TRBV2 to TRBJ2-7, with 10 bases lining up with TRBD1. CDR3 length equals 14 residues. CDR1 is SNHLY, CDR2 FYNNEI, per germline. J was trimmed by 0 bases and V by 8 bases; bases with no gene match: 4. The CDR3 loop is CASAGTGASYEQYF. The CDR3 region has the DNA TGTGCCAGCGCCGGGACAGGGGCCTCCTACGAGCAGTACTTC.

The V gene is TRBV9, the J gene TRBJ2-1; the D gene is possibly TRBD1 (6 bases). This CDR3 has 15 residues. The germline V gene encodes CDR1 SGDLS and CDR2 YYNGEE. V lost 2 bases and J 2 bases, leaving 11 bases between the germline ends. The CDR3 DNA reads TGTGCCAGCAGCGTGGGGACATTCCCCTACAATGAGCAGTTCTTC. Its protein is CASSVGTFPYNEQFF.

This rearrangement joins TRBV9 to TRBJ2-3; weak D call: TRBD2 (5 bases). V was trimmed by 2 bases and J by 0 bases, leaving 10 bases between them. Germline lookup yields CDR1 SGDLS and CDR2 YYNGEE. The CDR3 loop spans 15 amino acids. This chain's CDR3 is CASSVGVGSTDTQYF. In DNA form, the CDR3 reads TGTGCCAGCAGCGTCGGGGTGGGGAGCACAGATACGCAGTATTTT.

This clone was detected a few times. V and J are TRBV6-6 and TRBJ2-2; the match to TRBD1 covers 7 bases. The CDR3 is 14 amino acids. V dropped 6 bases and J dropped 3; count of bases not matched to a gene: 4. Per the germline V gene, CDR1 is MNHNY and CDR2 is SVGAGI (reference sequence). CDR3 nucleotide sequence: TGTGCCAGCAGGGAGACAGGGTACACCGGGGAGCTGTTTTTT. Translating gives CASRETGYTGELFF.

This clone was recorded once. V and J are TRBV7-6 and TRBJ2-1; 9 nucleotides agree with TRBD1. Germline trimming cut 5 bases from V and 7 bases from J; bases unmatched to any gene: 6. This CDR3 has 14 residues. Germline V gives CDR1 SGHVS, CDR2 FNYEAQ. CDR3 in DNA: TGTGCCAGCAGCCCGGACAGGGGAGGGAATGAGCAGTTCTTC. This gives the protein CASSPDRGGNEQFF.

This clone was counted ten times or more. CDR3 protein: CASSRSRGGGYTF. CDR3 bases: TGTGCCAGCAGCCGAAGCAGAGGAGGAGGCTACACCTTC. The rearrangement joins TRBV6-5 to TRBJ1-2; D unclear. CDR1 is MNHEY and CDR2 is SVGAGI in the germline V gene. The ends were cut back, 6 bases at V and 8 bases at J, with 16 bases in the middle. The CDR3 totals 13 residues.

The V and J genes are TRBV4-3 and TRBJ2-7, with a weak D call TRBD2 (6 bases). The CDR3 runs to 14 residues. With 4 bases removed from V and 4 bases from J, the gap between germline ends came to 14 bases. CDR1 LGHNA and CDR2 YSLEER come from the germline V gene. Written as DNA, the CDR3 is TGCGCCAGCAGCCTCGACGCGGGACCTTACGAGCAGTACTTC. Encoded protein: CASSLDAGPYEQYF.

The J gene is TRBJ2-4, the V gene TRBV21-1; the DNA was not compared with TRBD2, the D call given in the table. TRBV21-1 is described as a pseudogene. This CDR3 contains 20 residues. The CDR3: CASSPCRSTSGGLAKNIQYF. CDR3 DNA: TGTGCCAGCAGCCCTTGTAGATCGACTAGCGGGGGATTAGCCAAAAACATTCAGTACTTC.

Here the CDR3 reads CASSLTLAATGELFF. The CDR3 nucleotides are TGTGCCAGCTCACTCACGTTAGCGGCCACCGGGGAGCTGTTTTTT. The chain has TRBV18 and TRBJ2-2; D might be TRBD2 (6 bases). The germline gives CDR1 KGHSH, CDR2 LQKENI. Trimming left V 4 bases short and J 4 bases short, with 13 bases between. CDR3 size: 15 residues.

The chain has TRBV6-1 and TRBJ1-4, with 7 bases aligning to TRBD1. CDR3 size: 14 residues. Germline V CDR1 and CDR2: MNHNS, SASEGT. With 6 bases clipped from V and 8 bases from J, the junction kept 9 bases outside the gene matches. CDR3 DNA sequence: TGTGCCAGCAGGCGACAGGGTAGTGACGAAAAACTGTTTTTT. Translated: CASRRQGSDEKLFF.

The gene calls are TRBV19 and TRBJ1-2, with 8 bases that match TRBD1. Germline assignment: CDR1 LNHDA and CDR2 SQIVND (reference sequence). J was trimmed by 6 bases and V by 5 bases; bases with no gene match: 8. The CDR3 is 14 residues long. CDR3 loop: CASSLDRAEDGYTF. CDR3 in DNA: TGTGCCAGTAGTCTGGACAGGGCAGAGGATGGCTACACCTTC. The full variable domain, with the rest looked up from reference TRBV19 and TRBJ1-2, is DGGITQSPKYLFRKEGQNVTLSCEQNLNHDAMYWYRQDPGQGLRLIYYSQIVNDFQKGDIAEGYSVSREKKESFPLTVTSAQKNPTAFYLCASSLDRAEDGYTFGSGTRLTVV.